The sequence of this TCR beta chain was determined in a study of Tregs in tolerant kidney transplant recipients. Study context: Sorting of CD4+CD25+CD127- cells followed roughly 3-day belatacept mixed lymphocyte reactions, sometimes with roughly five-day graft donor restimulation.

For this clone: Antigen specificity is unknown.

This CDR3 region has 14 residues. Germline CDR1 reads SEHNR; CDR2 reads FQNEAQ (reference sequence). V was trimmed by 1 base and J by 3 bases, leaving 8 bases between them. TCRdb's copy holds only in-frame clones and misses some; the assay was immunoSEQ multiplex PCR. This sample has fewer than 20,000 clones, with approximately 61% found just once. The chain has TRBV7-9 and TRBJ2-3; a possible D gene is TRBD2 (5 bases). The sample was Tregs from blood cultured with allogeneic cells. The clonotype originates from a human donor in good health. The DNA of the CDR3 is TGTGCCAGCAGCTTAGGCCCGGGGACAGATACGCAGTATTTT. This encodes CASSLGPGTDTQYF.